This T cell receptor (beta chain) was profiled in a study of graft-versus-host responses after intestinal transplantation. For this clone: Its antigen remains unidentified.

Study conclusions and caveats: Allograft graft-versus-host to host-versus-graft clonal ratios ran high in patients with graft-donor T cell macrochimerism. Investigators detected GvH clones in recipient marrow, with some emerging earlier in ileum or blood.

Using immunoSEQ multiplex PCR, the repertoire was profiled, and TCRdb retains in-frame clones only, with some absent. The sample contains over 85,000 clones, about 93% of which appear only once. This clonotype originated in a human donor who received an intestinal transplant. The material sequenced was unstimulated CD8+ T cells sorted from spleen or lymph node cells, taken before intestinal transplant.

CDR3 DNA: TGTGCCACCAGCGTCCGGGACAACACTGAAGCTTTCTTT. Its translation is CATSVRDNTEAFF. This rearrangement joins TRBV15 to TRBJ1-1; D is perhaps TRBD1 (5 bases). The CDR3 is 13 amino acids. CDR1 LNHNV and CDR2 YYDKDF come from the germline V gene (reference sequence). Trimming removed 5 bases from V and 2 bases from J, with 9 bases in between. Based on the CDR3 plus reference TRBV15 and TRBJ1-1, the full variable domain is DAMVIQNPRYQVTQFGKPVTLSCSQTLNHNVMYWYQQKSSQAPKLLFHYYDKDFNNEADTPDNFQSRRPNTSFCFLDIRSPGLGDTAMYLCATSVRDNTEAFFGQGTRLTVV.